This T cell receptor beta chain stems from a study of blood T cells in healthy people across ages. Using a J-beta primer mix together with a sample-barcoded 5' primer, a second PCR was run for roughly 6 to 12 cycles. TCRdb processed the 5' RACE reads anew with MiXCR; each CDR3 protein has one entry. The sample holds about 780,000 distinct CDR3 sequences, 62% seen once. Germline CDR1 reads SNHLY; CDR2 reads FYNNEI. CDR3 length equals 13 residues. Trimming stripped 7 bases from V and 1 base from J, with 8 bases between. The chain has TRBV2 and TRBJ2-4; weak D call: TRBD1 (6 bases). The sequencing input was blood. This TCR was recovered from a man in his thirties or forties in good health. The CDR3 loop reads CASTQGAKNIQYF. The CDR3 nucleotides are TGTGCCAGCACCCAGGGGGCCAAAAACATTCAGTACTTC.